The subject of this entry is one T cell receptor (beta chain). What it recognizes is unknown. This sample is drawn from a study of OX40 agonist ivuxolimab in advanced cancers. General study findings and limits: Partial responders treated at 0.1-3.0 mg/kg exhibited clonal expansion among the lowest measured.

The CDR3 loop spans 14 amino acids. Trimming left V 2 bases short and J 2 bases short, with 9 bases between. The germline V gene encodes CDR1 GTSNPN and CDR2 SVGIG (reference sequence). Generated by immunoSEQ multiplex PCR, the TCRdb table keeps only in-frame clones and is missing some. The profile covers approximately 50,000 clones, with 85% appearing a single time and approximately 3% taken by the ten largest. This specimen was CD4+ or CD8+ T cells sorted from blood, taken in a trial of the OX40 agonist ivuxolimab. The rearrangement links TRBV30 to TRBJ2-2, with D uncertain. The receptor was isolated from an adult with an advanced solid tumor such as melanoma, head and neck, liver or kidney cancer. The CDR3 region has the DNA TGTGCCTGGAGTCTGGCTAGAAACACCGGGGAGCTGTTTTTT. It is translated as CAWSLARNTGELFF.